This note documents a single T cell receptor (beta chain) sequence. Its specificity is not known. Clones were read by immunoSEQ multiplex PCR, and TCRdb kept only the in-frame ones, dropping some. The table records around 10,000 clones, 64% of them present only once. This sample was included in a study of immune cell composition in non-small cell lung cancer. General study results and limits: TIL tumour reactivity correlated with maximal tumour-associated clone frequency in adenocarcinoma.

Sample: lung tumor tissue. The TCR was taken from a human donor with non-small cell lung cancer.

The CDR3 nucleotides are TGTGCCAGCAGCTTCTATGGTAACACTGAAGCTTTCTTT. It yields the protein CASSFYGNTEAFF. The chain combines TRBV7-2 with TRBJ1-1; D call uncertain. The V end lost 3 bases, the J end lost 2 bases, and 7 bases lay between the germline ends. The length of the CDR3 is 13 residues. The germline CDR1 and CDR2 sequences are SGHTA and FQGNSA.